This T cell receptor beta chain was retrieved from a study of T cells in Graves' hyperthyroidism and ophthalmopathy. General study findings and limits: The model's output predicted ophthalmopathy at a median of approximately 6.5 months prior to onset. Most expanded thyroid clonotypes above 0.001 also appeared in blood.

This clonotype showed up many times. What it binds is unknown. The CDR3 runs to 13 residues. V shed 3 bases and J shed 5 bases, with 11 bases lying between them. Germline V CDR1 and CDR2: KGHSH, LQKENI. Patients having uncontrolled infection, another autoimmune disease, pregnancy or lactation were not included. RNA transcripts gave rise to amplified TCR beta CDR3 regions. Initially, a first-round RT-PCR of the TCR CDR3 employed the HTBI primer set. TCRdb called the multiplex PCR reads again in MiXCR, with one record for every CDR3 protein. The sample records fewer than 650,000 distinct CDR3 sequences, over 11% being singletons.

The J gene is TRBJ2-7, the V gene TRBV18; tentative D call: TRBD2 (6 bases). The sequence was collected from a woman in her twenties or thirties with Graves' hyperthyroidism that later progressed to Graves' ophthalmopathy. Sequenced sample: blood. The CDR3 nucleotides are TGTGCCAGCTCACCGATGGAGGGGAACGAGCAGTACTTC. Protein: CASSPMEGNEQYF.